This entry lists 15 T cell receptor beta chains sequenced from one sample in a study of cytomegalovirus exposure and HLA in healthy donors (dated by TCRdb to 2016 to 2017). The receptor library was made with the immunoSEQ multiplex PCR assay. TCRdb re-hosts the immuneACCESS table, in-frame sequences only. Its copies lack some clones; in the studies checked, an unresolved V gene accounts for under half of them, and the cause for the rest is not known. For this sample the table gives some 170,000 clones, of which 96% were detected only once. The ten largest account for approximately 0.97% of the sample. Sequencing was carried out using PBMCs. The receptor set was obtained from a woman younger than 35 in good health and CMV-seronegative.

The chain couples TRBV19 to TRBJ1-2; 8 nucleotides align to TRBD1. The CDR3 is 12 amino acids. The germline gives CDR1 LNHDA, CDR2 SQIVND (reference sequence). V lost 6 bases to trimming and J lost 6 bases; unmatched junction nucleotides: 3. The CDR3 sequence: CASSGQGNGYTF. CDR3 sequence (DNA): TGTGCCAGTAGCGGACAGGGCAATGGCTACACCTTC.

The chain couples TRBV7-3 to TRBJ2-6; 10 nucleotides align to TRBD1. Germline V gene lookup returns CDR1 SGHTA and CDR2 FQGTGA. V was pared by 1 base and J by 0 bases, with 6 bases of the junction left unmatched. The CDR3 totals 19 residues. CDR3 coding DNA: TGTGCCAGCAGCTTAAAGGGACAGGGGCTAAGCTCTGGGGCCAACGTCCTGACTTTC. Its protein is CASSLKGQGLSSGANVLTF.

The V and J genes are TRBV30 and TRBJ2-3; 7 bases agree with TRBD1. CDR1 GTSNPN and CDR2 SVGIG come from the germline V gene (reference sequence). CDR3 length equals 14 residues. The J segment lost 0 bases and the V segment lost 6 bases, leaving 6 bases of the junction unmatched. The CDR3 DNA reads TGTGCCTGCACCAACAGGGGAAGCACAGATACGCAGTATTTT. Its protein is CACTNRGSTDTQYF.

The chain carries TRBV27 and TRBJ1-4; 9 nucleotides agree with TRBD1. V lost 4 bases to trimming and J lost 8 bases; unmatched junction nucleotides: 8. The germline V gene has CDR1 MNHEY and CDR2 SMNVEV (reference sequence). The CDR3 contains 15 residues. CDR3 loop: CASSSAGTGSEKLFF. The CDR3 nucleotides read TGTGCCAGCAGTTCAGCCGGGACAGGGAGCGAAAAACTGTTTTTT. The full variable domain, completed using reference TRBV27 and TRBJ1-4, is EAQVTQNPRYLITVTGKKLTVTCSQNMNHEYMSWYRQDPGLGLRQIYYSMNVEVTDKGDVPEGYKVSRKEKRNFPLILESPSPNQTSLYFCASSSAGTGSEKLFFGSGTQLSVL.

The J gene is TRBJ2-7, the V gene TRBV4-3; 8 bases fit TRBD1. Losses at the gene ends were 3 bases for V and 2 bases for J; bases not matched to a gene: 6. There are 15 residues in the CDR3. Per the germline V gene, CDR1 is LGHNA and CDR2 is YSLEER. The CDR3 coding sequence is TGCGCCAGCAGCCAGAGCAGGACAGGGCCCTACGAGCAGTACTTC. Translated: CASSQSRTGPYEQYF.

The V and J genes are TRBV27 and TRBJ1-5; weak D call: TRBD1 (5 bases). V was pared by 6 bases and J by 6 bases, with 9 bases between. Germline V gene data show CDR1 as MNHEY and CDR2 as SMNVEV (reference sequence). The length of the CDR3 is 12 residues. The CDR3 loop is CASRTGSQPQHF. CDR3 bases: TGTGCCAGCAGAACAGGCAGTCAGCCCCAGCATTTT.

The gene calls are TRBV13 and TRBJ2-1; TRBD1 matches at 8 bases. Germline loops: CDR1 PRHDT, CDR2 FYEKMQ (reference sequence). The length of the CDR3 is 14 residues. The V gene end was trimmed by 0 bases and the J gene end by 7 bases; junction bases not matched to a gene: 2. The CDR3 coding sequence is TGTGCCAGCAGCTTAGGGAGGACAGGGAATGAGCAGTTCTTC. Translating gives CASSLGRTGNEQFF. The full variable domain, rest sourced from reference TRBV13 and TRBJ2-1, is AAGVIQSPRHLIKEKRETATLKCYPIPRHDTVYWYQQGPGQDPQFLISFYEKMQSDKGSIPDRFSAQQFSDYHSELNMSSLELGDSALYFCASSLGRTGNEQFFGPGTRLTVL.

The rearrangement uses TRBV19 and TRBJ1-4; D gene ambiguous. Germline-derived CDR1 and CDR2 are LNHDA and SQIVND (reference sequence). The CDR3 loop spans 18 amino acids. Trimming cost V 0 bases and J 0 bases, with 14 bases left between them. CDR3 amino acids: CASSIDPDRGATNEKLFF. DNA of the CDR3: TGTGCCAGTAGTATAGATCCTGATCGGGGTGCAACTAATGAAAAACTGTTTTTT.

The CDR3 region has the DNA TGCGCCAGCAGCTTGGCCGGCGGATACACAGATACGCAGTATTTT. The encoded protein is CASSLAGGYTDTQYF. The V gene is TRBV5-1, the J gene TRBJ2-3; no clear D gene. Germline V gene sequence: CDR1 SGHRS, CDR2 YFSETQ. V gave up 0 bases and J gave up 2 bases, with 10 bases separating them. The CDR3 consists of 15 residues. The complete variable domain, with remaining parts taken from reference TRBV5-1 and TRBJ2-3, reads KAGVTQTPRYLIKTRGQQVTLSCSPISGHRSVSWYQQTPGQGLQFLFEYFSETQRNKGNFPGRFSGRQFSNSRSEMNVSTLELGDSALYLCASSLAGGYTDTQYFGPGTRLTVL.

The chain has TRBV6-6 and TRBJ2-3; TRBD1 aligns across 7 bases. The CDR3 runs 14 residues. The germline V gene encodes CDR1 MNHNY and CDR2 SVGAGI (reference sequence). Losses at the gene ends were 5 bases for V and 2 bases for J; bases not matched to a gene: 4. CDR3 in DNA: TGTGCCAGCAGTGAGACAGGGACCACAGATACGCAGTATTTT. Residues: CASSETGTTDTQYF.

The rearrangement uses TRBV13 and TRBJ2-7; weak D call: TRBD1 (6 bases). This CDR3 has 14 residues. V was trimmed by 1 base and J by 4 bases, leaving 11 bases between them. The germline V gene has CDR1 PRHDT and CDR2 FYEKMQ (reference sequence). The CDR3 is CASSLEGRGYEQYF. In DNA, the CDR3 is TGTGCCAGCAGCTTAGAGGGCAGGGGATACGAGCAGTACTTC.

The genes are TRBV6-5 and TRBJ2-5; D ambiguous. Germline V gives CDR1 MNHEY, CDR2 SVGAGI. The V end was cut by 0 bases, the J end by 2 bases, with 7 bases between. CDR3 length: 14 residues. The CDR3 protein is CASSYSPSQETQYF. Here the CDR3 DNA reads TGTGCCAGCAGTTACTCGCCGAGTCAAGAGACCCAGTACTTC.

A remark on this clone: The conserved closing phenylalanine or tryptophan is absent in this CDR3, likely reflecting a read error. No DNA is shown, since the ends of the CDR3 on it are uncertain; the CDR3 is the one TCRdb lists. V usage is TRBV6-5 and J usage is TRBJ1-2; the table's D gene call, TRBD1, was not cross checked with the DNA. Germline CDR1 reads MNHEY; CDR2 reads SVGAGI. The CDR3 length is 12 residues, termini included. CDR3: CASSYGDSRPSV.

V gene TRBV4-3 combines with J gene TRBJ1-2; D is possibly TRBD1 (6 bases). This CDR3 is built from 17 residues. Germline V gives CDR1 LGHNA, CDR2 YSLEER. V was shortened by 0 bases and J by 6 bases, with 20 bases between the two germline ends. CDR3 DNA sequence: TGCGCCAGCAGCCAAGATTCAACAGGGTTTACCCAGAATGGCTACACCTTC. It encodes CASSQDSTGFTQNGYTF.

The chain employs TRBV7-2 and TRBJ2-5; TRBD1 might be the D (6 bases). CDR1 and CDR2 from the germline V gene are SGHTA and FQGNSA. CDR3 length equals 13 residues. V was cut by 4 bases and J by 5 bases, with 11 bases left in between. CDR3 in amino acids: CASSSQGWETQYF. The CDR3 DNA sequence: TGTGCCAGCAGCTCACAGGGTTGGGAGACCCAGTACTTC.